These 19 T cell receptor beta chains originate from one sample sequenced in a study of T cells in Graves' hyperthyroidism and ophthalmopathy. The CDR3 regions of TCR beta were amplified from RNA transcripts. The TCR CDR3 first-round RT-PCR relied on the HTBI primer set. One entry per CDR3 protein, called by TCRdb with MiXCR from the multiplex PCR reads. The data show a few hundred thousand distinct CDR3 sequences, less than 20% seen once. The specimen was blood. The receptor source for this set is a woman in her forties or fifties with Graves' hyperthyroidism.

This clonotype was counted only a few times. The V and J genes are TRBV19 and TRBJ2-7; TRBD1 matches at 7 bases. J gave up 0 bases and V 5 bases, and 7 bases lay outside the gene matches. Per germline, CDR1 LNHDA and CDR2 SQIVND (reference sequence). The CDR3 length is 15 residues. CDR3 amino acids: CASSLGQVPSYEQYF. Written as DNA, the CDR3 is TGTGCCAGTAGTCTCGGACAGGTACCCTCCTACGAGCAGTACTTC.

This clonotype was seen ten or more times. CDR3 sequence reads: CASSLWGIIADTQYF. CDR3 in DNA: TGTGCCAGCAGTTTGTGGGGGATAATAGCAGATACGCAGTATTTT. J is TRBJ2-3 and V is TRBV28, with D tentatively TRBD1 or TRBD2 (5 bases each). The CDR3 has 15 amino acids. Trimming removed 3 bases from V and 4 bases from J, with 14 bases in between. Germline lookup yields CDR1 MDHEN and CDR2 SYDVKM.

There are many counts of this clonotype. CDR3 amino acids: CSARDLGSGTPSTQYF. The CDR3 DNA sequence: TGCAGTGCTAGAGATCTGGGTAGCGGGACCCCAAGTACGCAGTATTTT. The chain is built from TRBV20-1 and TRBJ2-3, with 8 bases identical to TRBD2. V lost 0 bases and J lost 8; bases outside the gene matches: 13. This CDR3 spans 16 amino acids. CDR1 and CDR2 (germline): DFQATT, SNEGSKA (reference sequence).

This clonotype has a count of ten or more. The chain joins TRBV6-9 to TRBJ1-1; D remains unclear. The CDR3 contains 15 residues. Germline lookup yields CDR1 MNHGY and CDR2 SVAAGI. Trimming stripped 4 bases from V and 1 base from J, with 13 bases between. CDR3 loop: CASSSFVGTNTEAFF. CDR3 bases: TGTGCCAGCAGTTCTTTCGTGGGCACGAACACTGAAGCTTTCTTT.

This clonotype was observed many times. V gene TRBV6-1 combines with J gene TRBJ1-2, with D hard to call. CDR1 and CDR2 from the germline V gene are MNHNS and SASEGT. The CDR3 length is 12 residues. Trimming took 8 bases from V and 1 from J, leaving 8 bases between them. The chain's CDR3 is CASLEGNYGYTF. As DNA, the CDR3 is TGTGCCAGCCTAGAGGGTAACTATGGCTACACCTTC.

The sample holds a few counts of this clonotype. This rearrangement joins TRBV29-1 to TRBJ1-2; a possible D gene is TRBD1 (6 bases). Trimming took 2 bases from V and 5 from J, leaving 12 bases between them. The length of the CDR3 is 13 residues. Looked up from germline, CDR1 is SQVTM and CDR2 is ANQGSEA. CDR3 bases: TGCAGCGTTGAATTGGGGGCTAGGTATGGCTACACCTTC. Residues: CSVELGARYGYTF. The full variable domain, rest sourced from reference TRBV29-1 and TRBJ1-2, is SAVISQKPSRDICQRGTSLTIQCQVDSQVTMMFWYRQQPGQSLTLIATANQGSEATYESGFVIDKFPISRPNLTFSTLTVSNMSPEDSSIYLCSVELGARYGYTFGSGTRLTVV.

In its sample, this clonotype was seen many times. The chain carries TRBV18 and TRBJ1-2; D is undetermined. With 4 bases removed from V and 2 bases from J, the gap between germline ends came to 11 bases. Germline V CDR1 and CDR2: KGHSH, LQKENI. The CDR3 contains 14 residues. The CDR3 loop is CASSRGKSNYGYTF. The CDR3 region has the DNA TGTGCCAGCTCACGAGGGAAGTCAAACTATGGCTACACCTTC.

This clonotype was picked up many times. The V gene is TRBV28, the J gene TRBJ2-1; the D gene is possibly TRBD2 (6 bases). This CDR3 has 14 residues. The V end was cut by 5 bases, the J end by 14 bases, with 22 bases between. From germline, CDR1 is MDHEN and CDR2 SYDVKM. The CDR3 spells CASSQGDGGGFEFF. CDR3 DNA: TGTGCCAGCAGTCAAGGGGACGGTGGGGGGTTTGAGTTCTTC.

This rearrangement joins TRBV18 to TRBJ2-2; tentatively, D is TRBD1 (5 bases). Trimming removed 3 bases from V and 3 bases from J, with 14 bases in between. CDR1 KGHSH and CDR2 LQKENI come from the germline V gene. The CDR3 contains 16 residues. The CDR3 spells CASSPRTGRHTGELFF. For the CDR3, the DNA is TGTGCCAGCTCACCTCGAACAGGCAGGCACACCGGGGAGCTGTTTTTT.

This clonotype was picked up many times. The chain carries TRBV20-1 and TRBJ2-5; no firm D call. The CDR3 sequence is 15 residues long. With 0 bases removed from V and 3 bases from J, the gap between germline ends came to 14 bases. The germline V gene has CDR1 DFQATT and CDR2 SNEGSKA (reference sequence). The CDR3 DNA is TGCAGTGCTAGAGATGGGGTAGCAGCCAAAGAGACCCAGTACTTC. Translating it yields CSARDGVAAKETQYF.

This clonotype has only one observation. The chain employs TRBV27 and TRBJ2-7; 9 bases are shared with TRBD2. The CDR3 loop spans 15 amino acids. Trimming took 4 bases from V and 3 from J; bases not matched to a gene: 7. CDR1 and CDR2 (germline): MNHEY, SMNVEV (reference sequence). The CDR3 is CASSYLAGSLYEQYF. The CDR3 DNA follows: TGTGCCAGCAGTTACCTAGCGGGGAGTCTCTACGAGCAGTACTTC.

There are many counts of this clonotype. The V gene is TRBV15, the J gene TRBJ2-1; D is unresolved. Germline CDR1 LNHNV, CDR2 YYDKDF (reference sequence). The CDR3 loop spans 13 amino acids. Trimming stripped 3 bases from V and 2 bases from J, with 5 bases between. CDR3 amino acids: CATSSYTYNEQFF. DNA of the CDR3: TGTGCCACCAGCAGCTATACCTACAATGAGCAGTTCTTC.

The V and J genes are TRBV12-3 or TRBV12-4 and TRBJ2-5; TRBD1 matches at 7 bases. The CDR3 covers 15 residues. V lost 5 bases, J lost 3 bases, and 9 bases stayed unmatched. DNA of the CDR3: TGTGCCAGCAGTCCTCGACAGGGATTTAAAGAGACCCAGTACTTC. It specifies CASSPRQGFKETQYF.

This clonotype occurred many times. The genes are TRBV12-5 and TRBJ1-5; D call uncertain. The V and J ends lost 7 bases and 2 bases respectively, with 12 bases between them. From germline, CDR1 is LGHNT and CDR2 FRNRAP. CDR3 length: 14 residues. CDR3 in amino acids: CASVDGSRNQPQHF. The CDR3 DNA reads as TGTGCTAGTGTCGACGGGAGCCGCAATCAGCCCCAGCATTTT.

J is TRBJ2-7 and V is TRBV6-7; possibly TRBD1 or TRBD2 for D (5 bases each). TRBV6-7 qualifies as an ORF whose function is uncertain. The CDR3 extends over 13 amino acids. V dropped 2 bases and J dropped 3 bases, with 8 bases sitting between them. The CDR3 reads CASSYAGSYEQYF. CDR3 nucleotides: TGTGCCAGCAGTTACGCAGGGAGCTACGAGCAGTACTTC.

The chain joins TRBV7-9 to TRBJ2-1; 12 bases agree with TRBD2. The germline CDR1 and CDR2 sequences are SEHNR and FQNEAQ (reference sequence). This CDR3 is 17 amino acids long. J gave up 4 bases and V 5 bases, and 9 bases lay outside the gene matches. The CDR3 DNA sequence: TGTGCCAGCAGCCGACTAGCGGGAGAGATCATATACAATGAGCAGTTCTTC. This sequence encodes CASSRLAGEIIYNEQFF. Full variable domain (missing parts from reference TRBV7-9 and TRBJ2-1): DTGVSQNPRHKITKRGQNVTFRCDPISEHNRLYWYRQTLGQGPEFLTYFQNEAQLEKSRLLSDRFSAERPKGSFSTLEIQRTEQGDSAMYLCASSRLAGEIIYNEQFFGPGTRLTVL.

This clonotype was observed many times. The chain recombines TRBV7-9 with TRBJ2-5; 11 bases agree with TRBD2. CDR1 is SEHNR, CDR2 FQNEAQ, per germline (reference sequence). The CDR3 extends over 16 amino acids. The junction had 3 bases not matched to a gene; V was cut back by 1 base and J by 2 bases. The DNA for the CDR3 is TGTGCCAGCAGCTTAGTCGGACTAGCGGGTCAAGAGACCCAGTACTTC. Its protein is CASSLVGLAGQETQYF.

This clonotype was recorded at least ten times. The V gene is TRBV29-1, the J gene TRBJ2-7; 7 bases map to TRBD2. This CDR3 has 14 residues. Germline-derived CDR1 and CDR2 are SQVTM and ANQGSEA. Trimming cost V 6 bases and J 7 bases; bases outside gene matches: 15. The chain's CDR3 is CSVRGGTTAREQYF. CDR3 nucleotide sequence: TGCAGCGTGAGGGGTGGGACTACGGCGCGAGAGCAGTACTTC.

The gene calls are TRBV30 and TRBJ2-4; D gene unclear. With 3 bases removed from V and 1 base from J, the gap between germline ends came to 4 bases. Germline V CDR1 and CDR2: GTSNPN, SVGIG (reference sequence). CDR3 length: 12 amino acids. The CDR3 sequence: CAWSFAKNIQYF. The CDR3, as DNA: TGTGCCTGGAGCTTTGCCAAAAACATTCAGTACTTC.